Listed here are 27 T cell receptor beta chains from one sample, sequenced in a study of T cell repertoires in cytomegalovirus infection. TCRdb recomputed calls from the reads with MiXCR, one row per CDR3 protein. Of about 230,000 distinct CDR3 sequences in the sample, about 7% were seen once. The sequenced sample was PBMCs. These TCRs come from a human donor in good health (CMV status not recorded). Some clones in this sample may be carry-over from other donors' samples.

This clonotype was counted at least ten times. This rearrangement joins TRBV2 to TRBJ1-1; D is unclear. V shed 4 bases and J shed 0 bases, with 9 bases lying between them. Germline V CDR1 and CDR2: SNHLY, FYNNEI. This CDR3 comprises 14 residues. The CDR3 nucleotides read TGTGCCAGCAGTGTTGGCAGATTGAACACTGAAGCTTTCTTT. Protein product: CASSVGRLNTEAFF.

The table lists this clonotype with many counts. The chain uses TRBV4-1 and TRBJ2-7, with D maybe TRBD2 (5 bases). CDR1 and CDR2 (germline): MGHRA, YSYEKL. The V end lost 3 bases, the J end lost 5 bases, and 20 bases lay between the germline ends. This CDR3 region has 16 residues. The DNA of the CDR3 is TGCGCCAGCAGCCACCCGGGGTCAACCTCCAGCCACGAGCAGTACTTC. Its translation: CASSHPGSTSSHEQYF.

This clonotype was counted at least ten times. The chain carries TRBV19 and TRBJ1-3; no reliable D call. From germline, CDR1 is LNHDA and CDR2 SQIVND (reference sequence). CDR3 length equals 16 residues. The V end lost 5 bases, the J end lost 0 bases, and 14 bases lay between the germline ends. DNA of the CDR3: TGTGCCAGTAGTTTCATACAGCGGAGCTCTGGAAACACCATATATTTT. Translation gives CASSFIQRSSGNTIYF.

This clonotype has ten or more counts. The J gene is TRBJ1-4, the V gene TRBV29-1; D is uncertain. The germline V and J ends were trimmed by 6 bases and 8 bases, with 19 bases remaining between them. Germline lookup yields CDR1 SQVTM and CDR2 ANQGSEA. This CDR3 spans 14 amino acids. CDR3 in DNA: TGCAGCGTAGCAGGACTTCCCCTCGGGGAAAAACTGTTTTTT. Encoded protein: CSVAGLPLGEKLFF.

This clonotype has ten or more counts. The chain employs TRBV5-5 and TRBJ2-5; D gene ambiguous. Germline CDR1 SGHKS, CDR2 YYEKEE (reference sequence). CDR3 size: 12 residues. Trimming removed 1 base from V and 5 bases from J, with 6 bases in between. Here the CDR3 DNA reads TGTGCCAGCAGCTTGCGACGGGAGACCCAGTACTTC. Translation: CASSLRRETQYF.

This clonotype showed up many times. V gene TRBV7-2 combines with J gene TRBJ1-5, with D possibly TRBD1 on 6 matching bases. This CDR3 comprises 16 residues. Germline CDR1 and CDR2: SGHTA and FQGNSA. The V gene lost 0 bases and the J gene lost 9 bases, with 18 bases spanning the gap. The chain's CDR3 is CASSLAGGPGLGPQHF. The DNA for the CDR3 is TGTGCCAGCAGCTTAGCCGGGGGCCCAGGGTTGGGGCCCCAGCATTTT. The full variable domain, in which reference TRBV7-2 and TRBJ1-5 provide the parts outside the CDR3, is GAGVSQSPSNKVTEKGKDVELRCDPISGHTALYWYRQSLGQGLEFLIYFQGNSAPDKSGLPSDRFSAERTGGSVSTLTIQRTQQEDSAVYLCASSLAGGPGLGPQHFGDGTRLSIL.

Ten or more counts support this clonotype. The chain couples TRBV7-3 to TRBJ2-2, with a possible D match to TRBD2 (6 bases). Per the germline V gene, CDR1 is SGHTA and CDR2 is FQGTGA. The length of the CDR3 is 17 residues. Trimming removed 1 base at V and 3 bases at J, with 15 bases between. The chain's CDR3 is CASSLMGGPKYTGELFF. The CDR3 DNA sequence: TGTGCCAGCAGCTTAATGGGGGGACCTAAATACACCGGGGAGCTGTTTTTT.

This clonotype was seen ten or more times. The chain couples TRBV4-3 to TRBJ1-1; a possible D gene is TRBD1 (5 bases). Germline V lookup: CDR1 LGHNA, CDR2 YSLEER. Trimming cost V 0 bases and J 3 bases, with 14 bases left between them. The CDR3 consists of 16 residues. CDR3 DNA: TGCGCCAGCAGCCAAGAATGGGGCAGTTCGTACACTGAAGCTTTCTTT. This translates into CASSQEWGSSYTEAFF.

This clonotype was counted between two and nine times. The gene calls are TRBV20-1 and TRBJ2-5; TRBD2 agrees at 12 bases. Germline CDR1 is DFQATT and CDR2 is SNEGSKA (reference sequence). The J segment lost 4 bases and the V segment lost 6 bases, leaving 3 bases of the junction unmatched. The CDR3 contains 13 residues. CDR3 DNA: TGCAGTGCGGAACTAGCGGGGGGAGAGACCCAGTACTTC. Its translation: CSAELAGGETQYF.

This clonotype was seen at least ten times. This sequence joins TRBV6-2 or TRBV6-3 and TRBJ1-5; 8 bases are a match to TRBD1. After removal of 3 bases from V and 3 bases from J, the junction contained 7 bases not matched to a gene. Per germline, CDR1 MNHEY and CDR2 SVGEGT. The CDR3 has 16 residues. CDR3 region: CASSYPGTGVNQPQHF. The CDR3, as DNA: TGTGCCAGCAGTTATCCTGGGACAGGTGTCAATCAGCCCCAGCATTTT.

The V gene is TRBV15, the J gene TRBJ1-5; D not certain. Trimming removed 2 bases at V and 4 bases at J, with 9 bases between. The germline gives CDR1 LNHNV, CDR2 YYDKDF (reference sequence). The CDR3 sequence is 14 residues long. The CDR3 bases are TGTGCCACCAGCAGACCGGAGGAGAATCAGCCCCAGCATTTT. It translates to CATSRPEENQPQHF.

This clonotype has ten or more counts. CDR3 nucleotide sequence: TGTGCCAGCAGCTTTGGACAGGGGGCCGGGGAGCTGTTTTTT. Its protein product is CASSFGQGAGELFF. The V call is TRBV7-2, the J call TRBJ2-2; 10 positions match TRBD1. V shed 3 bases and J 6 bases; nucleotides not matched to a gene: 1. The CDR3 sequence is 14 residues long. Germline assignment: CDR1 SGHTA and CDR2 FQGNSA.

This clonotype was seen ten or more times. This sequence joins TRBV6-2 or TRBV6-3 and TRBJ2-5, with a weak D call TRBD1 (6 bases). From germline, CDR1 is MNHEY and CDR2 SVGEGT. CDR3 length: 13 amino acids. The V and J ends lost 7 bases and 5 bases respectively, with 14 bases between them. The CDR3 DNA is TGTGCCAGCACCCGGACAGAACTGGAGACCCAGTACTTC. This translates into CASTRTELETQYF.

This clonotype occurred many times. This chain uses TRBV7-2 with TRBJ2-6; D gene ambiguous. The CDR3 sequence is 16 residues long. CDR1 and CDR2 from the germline V gene are SGHTA and FQGNSA. The V end lost 5 bases, the J end lost 4 bases, and 15 bases lay between the germline ends. The CDR3, as DNA: TGTGCCAGCAGCCGGGTCCTGATGGCAGGGGCCAACGTCCTGACTTTC. Encoded protein: CASSRVLMAGANVLTF.

This clonotype was observed many times. The chain is built from TRBV7-2 and TRBJ2-3; 8 nucleotides line up with TRBD2. CDR3 length: 16 residues. Germline loops: CDR1 SGHTA, CDR2 FQGNSA. V trimming: 0 bases; J trimming: 1 base; junction bases outside the gene matches: 3. Written as DNA, the CDR3 is TGTGCCAGCAGCTTAGCGGGAGCGGGGGGCACAGATACGCAGTATTTT. This codes for CASSLAGAGGTDTQYF.

The sample holds many counts of this clonotype. The CDR3: CASSLDLSGENTGELFF. In DNA, the CDR3 is TGTGCCAGCAGCTTAGATCTGAGCGGGGAGAACACCGGGGAGCTGTTTTTT. This chain joins TRBV7-2 and TRBJ2-2; 7 bases are shared with TRBD2. The CDR3 is 17 amino acids. Germline V gene lookup returns CDR1 SGHTA and CDR2 FQGNSA. The V segment lost 1 base and the J segment 1 base; nucleotides outside the gene matches: 6.

This clonotype was seen repeatedly, ten times or more. The chain combines TRBV19 with TRBJ2-7; D uncertain. CDR1 and CDR2 (germline): LNHDA, SQIVND (reference sequence). The germline V and J ends were trimmed by 10 bases and 0 bases, with 16 bases remaining between them. The CDR3 extends over 14 amino acids. Here the CDR3 reads CATLKDENSYEQYF. The CDR3 DNA reads TGTGCCACCCTTAAGGACGAAAACTCCTACGAGCAGTACTTC.

This clonotype was seen repeatedly, ten times or more. CDR3 DNA: TGTGCCAGCAGCTTTGGGACTAGCGGGGGAACGAATGAGCAGTTCTTC. The encoded protein is CASSFGTSGGTNEQFF. V is TRBV7-2 and J is TRBJ2-1; 14 bases line up with TRBD2. Per the germline V gene, CDR1 is SGHTA and CDR2 is FQGNSA. The CDR3 extends over 16 amino acids. V lost 3 bases to trimming and J lost 7 bases; unmatched junction nucleotides: 5.

Many counts were recorded for this clonotype. V usage is TRBV7-2 and J usage is TRBJ2-7; 9 nucleotides agree with TRBD2. The CDR3 length is 14 residues. The ends lost 2 bases at V and 3 bases at J; junction bases unmatched: 2. CDR1 SGHTA and CDR2 FQGNSA come from the germline V gene. Written as DNA, the CDR3 is TGTGCCAGCAGCTTACAGCGGGGGGACTACGAGCAGTACTTC. It codes for CASSLQRGDYEQYF. Full variable domain (missing parts from reference TRBV7-2 and TRBJ2-7): GAGVSQSPSNKVTEKGKDVELRCDPISGHTALYWYRQSLGQGLEFLIYFQGNSAPDKSGLPSDRFSAERTGGSVSTLTIQRTQQEDSAVYLCASSLQRGDYEQYFGPGTRLTVT.

Many counts were recorded for this clonotype. V gene TRBV5-4 combines with J gene TRBJ2-7, with D perhaps given as TRBD1 or TRBD2 (5 bases each). The germline gives CDR1 SGHNT, CDR2 YYREEE (reference sequence). Trimming took 2 bases from V and 5 from J, leaving 11 bases between them. CDR3 length equals 13 residues. CDR3: CASSFQGANEQYF. In DNA, the CDR3 is TGTGCCAGCAGCTTCCAGGGAGCCAACGAGCAGTACTTC.

This clonotype showed up many times. This chain uses TRBV6-2 or TRBV6-3 with TRBJ1-1; D gene unclear. Per germline, CDR1 MNHEY and CDR2 SVGEGT. Deletions cut 2 bases from V and 3 bases from J, with 10 bases between. The length of the CDR3 is 14 residues. The CDR3 coding sequence is TGTGCCAGCAGTTACGGCGGTCGGGACACTGAAGCTTTCTTT. Translated, it gives CASSYGGRDTEAFF.

This clonotype appeared a few times. This chain uses TRBV2 with TRBJ1-4, with TRBD1 identical over 11 bases. Germline V gives CDR1 SNHLY, CDR2 FYNNEI. This CDR3 comprises 15 residues. J was trimmed by 8 bases and V by 7 bases; bases with no gene match: 9. CDR3 amino acids: CASTRGDRGGEKLFF. The CDR3, as DNA: TGTGCCAGCACCCGAGGGGACAGGGGGGGAGAAAAACTGTTTTTT.

This clonotype was seen many times. The rearrangement uses TRBV20-1 and TRBJ2-7; 7 bases match TRBD1. The CDR3 loop spans 12 amino acids. The germline CDR1 and CDR2 sequences are DFQATT and SNEGSKA (reference sequence). V lost 6 bases to trimming and J lost 2 bases; unmatched junction nucleotides: 4. Written as DNA, the CDR3 is TGCAGTGCCCGGGACAGTGCCTACGAGCAGTACTTC. Encoded protein: CSARDSAYEQYF.

This clonotype was recorded at least ten times. For the CDR3, the DNA is TGTGCCAGCAGTTTCCGGCGGGGGGGGGAGACCCAGTACTTC. Its translation is CASSFRRGGETQYF. The chain carries TRBV28 and TRBJ2-5; TRBD2 matches 9 bases. The CDR3 covers 14 residues. CDR1 is MDHEN and CDR2 is SYDVKM in the germline V gene. With V trimmed by 3 bases and J by 5 bases, 4 bases remained unmatched.

The sample holds many counts of this clonotype. Sequence at one end of the junction differs from germline and may be a read error. The rearrangement links TRBV19 to TRBJ1-2, with unresolved D. This CDR3 region has 13 residues. Germline V gene lookup returns CDR1 LNHDA and CDR2 SQIVND (reference sequence). DNA of the CDR3: TGTGCCAGCAGTACCGGGGTTCGGACTGGCTACACCTTC. Its protein is CASSTGVRTGYTF.

This clonotype was seen more than once but under ten times. In DNA form, the CDR3 reads TGCAGTGCTAGAGAACGGGGGAGCTCCTACGAGCAGTACTTC. It yields the protein CSARERGSSYEQYF. The rearrangement uses TRBV20-1 and TRBJ2-7; D perhaps matches TRBD2 (6 bases). The germline V gene has CDR1 DFQATT and CDR2 SNEGSKA (reference sequence). CDR3 length: 14 amino acids. V was pared by 0 bases and J by 0 bases, with 9 bases between.

At least ten counts were recorded for this clonotype. The V and J genes are TRBV10-1 and TRBJ1-4, with a tentative D call TRBD1 (5 bases). This CDR3 comprises 15 residues. Germline assignment: CDR1 WNHNN and CDR2 SYGVQD (reference sequence). V lost 3 bases and J lost 5, with 13 bases in between. CDR3 protein: CASSDGGSGNEKLFF. The CDR3 DNA follows: TGCGCCAGCAGTGACGGGGGATCAGGGAATGAAAAACTGTTTTTT.